Below, 21 T cell receptor beta chains from the same sample are listed, as sequenced in a study of blood T cell repertoires in COVID-19. Repertoires were generated with immunoSEQ multiplex PCR, while TCRdb's copy carries only in-frame clones and drops some. There are under 150,000 clones in the sample; roughly 79% occur only once, and more than 10% lies in the top ten. Sequencing used peripheral blood. The receptor source for this set is a human donor in a cohort sampled during active COVID-19.

The genes are TRBV3-1 (or the pseudogene TRBV3-2) and TRBJ2-7, with D perhaps TRBD2 (5 bases). The CDR3 is made up of 14 amino acids. Germline CDR1 LGHDT, CDR2 YNNKEL (reference sequence). V was trimmed by 0 bases and J by 4 bases, leaving 10 bases between them. CDR3 sequence: CASSQESRGYEQYF. DNA for the CDR3: TGTGCCAGCAGCCAAGAATCCCGGGGTTACGAGCAGTACTTC.

This sequence joins TRBV7-8 and TRBJ1-4; 8 bases fit TRBD1. J lost 7 bases, V lost 5 bases, and 6 bases had no gene match. CDR3 length: 14 amino acids. Germline CDR1 is SGHVS and CDR2 is FQNEAQ. CDR3: CASSTSDRGEKLFF. CDR3 in DNA: TGTGCCAGCAGCACATCAGACAGGGGTGAAAAACTGTTTTTT.

This chain uses TRBV7-8 with TRBJ1-5, with D unresolved. V lost 2 bases and J 5 bases, leaving 4 bases between the germline ends. Looked up from germline, CDR1 is SGHVS and CDR2 is FQNEAQ. The CDR3 sequence is 12 residues long. The CDR3 reads CASSLPDQPQHF. CDR3 nucleotides: TGTGCCAGCAGCTTACCGGATCAGCCCCAGCATTTT.

The chain carries TRBV6-4 and TRBJ1-1; no clear D gene. V dropped 2 bases and J dropped 8 bases, with 6 bases sitting between them. CDR1 is MRHNA, CDR2 SNTAGT, per germline. CDR3 length: 11 residues. This CDR3 is CASSDGGEAFF. The CDR3 DNA is TGTGCCAGCAGTGACGGCGGGGAAGCTTTCTTT.

V usage is TRBV27 and J usage is TRBJ2-7, with D maybe TRBD1 (7 bases). The CDR3 extends over 12 amino acids. Between the trimmed V and J ends, which lost 9 bases and 4 bases, there was a span of 13 bases. CDR1 MNHEY and CDR2 SMNVEV come from the germline V gene (reference sequence). The CDR3 coding sequence is TGTGCCAGGATCCCAGGGGGGTACGAGCAGTACTTC. This gives the protein CARIPGGYEQYF.

This chain connects TRBV29-1 to TRBJ1-5; 9 nucleotides match TRBD1. This CDR3 spans 13 amino acids. CDR1 is SQVTM, CDR2 ANQGSEA, per germline. With V trimmed by 7 bases and J by 2 bases, 3 bases remained unmatched. As DNA, the CDR3 is TGCAGCGCCCGACAGGGGGGCAATCAGCCCCAGCATTTT. Translation gives CSARQGGNQPQHF.

This chain links TRBV9 with TRBJ2-2; 16 bases fit TRBD2. CDR3 length equals 17 residues. V lost 4 bases and J lost 4; bases outside the gene matches: 4. Germline V lookup: CDR1 SGDLS, CDR2 YYNGEE. The CDR3 coding sequence is TGTGCCAGCAGCACGGGACTAGCGGGGGGGACCACCGGGGAGCTGTTTTTT. Translated, it gives CASSTGLAGGTTGELFF.

DNA of the CDR3: TGTGCCAGTAGTTCCCGCGGTCCAGAGACCCAGTACTTC. This encodes CASSSRGPETQYF. The J gene is TRBJ2-5, the V gene TRBV19; D uncertain. The ends were cut back, 5 bases at V and 4 bases at J, with 11 bases in the middle. Per germline, CDR1 LNHDA and CDR2 SQIVND (reference sequence). CDR3 size: 13 residues.

This clone is medium-sized within its sample. The chain joins TRBV3-1 (or the pseudogene TRBV3-2) to TRBJ1-1; TRBD1 might be the D (5 bases). Trimming removed 6 bases from V and 0 bases from J, with 11 bases in between. Germline CDR1 is LGHDT and CDR2 is YNNKEL (reference sequence). The CDR3 is made up of 14 amino acids. CDR3 sequence (DNA): TGTGCCAGCAGTGGGGGGGTCATGAACACTGAAGCTTTCTTT. As protein: CASSGGVMNTEAFF.

The V gene is TRBV9, the J gene TRBJ2-2, with 14 bases that match TRBD2. Looked up from germline, CDR1 is SGDLS and CDR2 is YYNGEE. CDR3 length: 16 residues. With V trimmed by 0 bases and J by 7 bases, 2 bases remained unmatched. DNA of the CDR3: TGTGCCAGCAGCGTAGGGACTAGCGGGGGGCACGGGGAGCTGTTTTTT. It encodes CASSVGTSGGHGELFF.

The chain recombines TRBV30 with TRBJ2-2; a weak D match, TRBD1 (5 bases). V lost 8 bases to trimming and J lost 1 base, with 11 bases between them. This CDR3 has 13 amino acids. Germline V gene data show CDR1 as GTSNPN and CDR2 as SVGIG (reference sequence). CDR3 coding DNA: TGTGCCCACTCCCAGGGGAACACCGGGGAGCTGTTTTTT. This translates into CAHSQGNTGELFF.

V usage is TRBV28 and J usage is TRBJ2-1, with D perhaps TRBD2 (6 bases). There are 15 residues in the CDR3. Germline assignment: CDR1 MDHEN and CDR2 SYDVKM. Trimming removed 4 bases at V and 3 bases at J, with 13 bases between. CDR3 nucleotide sequence: TGTGCCAGCAGTTGGGGGGACTCAAACTACAATGAGCAGTTCTTC. The encoded protein is CASSWGDSNYNEQFF.

The chain has TRBV5-1 and TRBJ2-5, with TRBD1 as a possible D gene (5 bases). V was trimmed by 1 base and J by 7 bases, leaving 5 bases between them. Per the germline V gene, CDR1 is SGHRS and CDR2 is YFSETQ. CDR3 size: 11 residues. The CDR3 region is CASSLTGTQYF. The CDR3 nucleotides read TGCGCCAGCAGCTTGACAGGGACCCAGTACTTC.

The chain joins TRBV6-5 to TRBJ1-1, with 8 bases aligning to TRBD1. The CDR3 has 15 residues. Germline V gene sequence: CDR1 MNHEY, CDR2 SVGAGI. Unmatched junction bases numbered 13, after V lost 7 bases and J lost 6 bases. CDR3 region: CASTKPTGVWAEAFF. CDR3 DNA sequence: TGTGCCAGCACCAAACCGACAGGGGTTTGGGCTGAAGCTTTCTTT.

The V gene is TRBV28, the J gene TRBJ2-7; TRBD2 is a possible D gene (6 bases). Germline V gene sequence: CDR1 MDHEN, CDR2 SYDVKM. The CDR3 is 14 residues long. Trimming took off 6 bases at V and 5 bases at J, with 17 bases between the two ends. This CDR3 reads CASSPPLEGNEQYF. DNA for the CDR3: TGTGCCAGCAGCCCCCCCTTGGAGGGCAACGAGCAGTACTTC.

This chain connects TRBV10-3 to TRBJ1-1, with D hard to call. With 3 bases removed from V and 1 base from J, the gap between germline ends came to 9 bases. Per the germline V gene, CDR1 is ENHRY and CDR2 is SYGVKD. The CDR3 length is 14 residues. CDR3 region: CAISDGRWNTEAFF. CDR3 bases: TGTGCCATCAGTGATGGGAGGTGGAACACTGAAGCTTTCTTT.

The chain employs TRBV5-6 and TRBJ1-1; 8 nucleotides agree with TRBD1. The CDR3 extends over 17 amino acids. The J segment lost 3 bases and the V segment lost 2 bases, leaving 12 bases of the junction unmatched. Looked up from germline, CDR1 is SGHDT and CDR2 is YYEEEE. This CDR3 is CASSFGQGAFSHTEAFF. CDR3 in DNA: TGTGCCAGCAGCTTTGGGCAGGGGGCGTTTTCGCACACTGAAGCTTTCTTT.

The sample holds a few counts of this clone. This sample includes further DNA sequences coding for the same CDR3. The rearrangement uses TRBV6-6 and TRBJ1-1; TRBD1 is a possible D gene (6 bases). Trimming cost V 6 bases and J 1 base, with 9 bases left between them. The CDR3 has 13 residues. CDR1 and CDR2 from the germline V gene are MNHNY and SVGAGI (reference sequence). As DNA, the CDR3 is TGTGCCAGCAGCGAGGGACAGAACACTGAAGCTTTCTTT. Protein sequence: CASSEGQNTEAFF.

The chain is built from TRBV12-3 or TRBV12-4 and TRBJ1-1; D remains ambiguous. V lost 6 bases to trimming and J lost 0 bases, with 8 bases between them. This CDR3 is built from 13 residues. The CDR3 DNA follows: TGTGCCAGCAGGTCAGGCATGAACACTGAAGCTTTCTTT. Translated, it gives CASRSGMNTEAFF.

A few counts support this clone. The V and J genes are TRBV4-1 and TRBJ2-7; tentative D call: TRBD1 (6 bases). The CDR3 contains 15 residues. Deletions cut 4 bases from V and 1 base from J, with 14 bases between. Germline loops: CDR1 MGHRA, CDR2 YSYEKL. The CDR3: CASSLGGHASYEQYF. The CDR3 region has the DNA TGCGCCAGCAGCCTTGGGGGACATGCATCCTACGAGCAGTACTTC.

The rearrangement uses TRBV19 and TRBJ2-5, with 7 bases aligning to TRBD1. The V gene's germline CDR1 is LNHDA and CDR2 SQIVND (reference sequence). The CDR3 is made up of 16 amino acids. V trimming: 3 bases; J trimming: 1 base; junction bases outside the gene matches: 8. The CDR3 loop is CASSIGDSFLQETQYF. The CDR3 bases are TGTGCCAGTAGTATTGGGGACAGCTTCCTCCAAGAGACCCAGTACTTC. Together with reference TRBV19 and TRBJ2-5, the CDR3 gives the full variable domain: DGGITQSPKYLFRKEGQNVTLSCEQNLNHDAMYWYRQDPGQGLRLIYYSQIVNDFQKGDIAEGYSVSREKKESFPLTVTSAQKNPTAFYLCASSIGDSFLQETQYFGPGTRLLVL.